This T cell receptor (beta chain) was profiled in a study of blood T cells in healthy people across ages. A word on this clonotype: Its antigen is currently unknown.

The germline V gene encodes CDR1 MNHEY and CDR2 SMNVEV (reference sequence). CDR3 length equals 13 residues. Unmatched junction bases numbered 11, after V lost 8 bases and J lost 11 bases. The authors isolated at least 6.5 million PBMCs per sample. At least 5 micrograms of total RNA were extracted per sample. Study-wide results and limits: Comparison with aged donors showed that long-lived donors had more naive CD4+ cells and higher diversity.

Primers used in a second PCR of about 7 to 12 cycles were a sample-barcoded 5' primer and a J-beta primer mix. Each TCR beta cDNA got a 12-nucleotide random molecular identifier. TCRdb processed the 5' RACE reads anew with MiXCR; each CDR3 protein has one entry. The sample lists about 1 million distinct CDR3 sequences; over 35% were seen once. This TCR was sampled from a woman in her sixties or seventies in good health. Sequenced input: blood. The chain recombines TRBV27 with TRBJ2-5; 10 nucleotides line up with TRBD1. In nucleotides, the CDR3 is TGTGCCAGCCGGGGACAGGGGATCCACGGGCAGTACTTC. Translation: CASRGQGIHGQYF.